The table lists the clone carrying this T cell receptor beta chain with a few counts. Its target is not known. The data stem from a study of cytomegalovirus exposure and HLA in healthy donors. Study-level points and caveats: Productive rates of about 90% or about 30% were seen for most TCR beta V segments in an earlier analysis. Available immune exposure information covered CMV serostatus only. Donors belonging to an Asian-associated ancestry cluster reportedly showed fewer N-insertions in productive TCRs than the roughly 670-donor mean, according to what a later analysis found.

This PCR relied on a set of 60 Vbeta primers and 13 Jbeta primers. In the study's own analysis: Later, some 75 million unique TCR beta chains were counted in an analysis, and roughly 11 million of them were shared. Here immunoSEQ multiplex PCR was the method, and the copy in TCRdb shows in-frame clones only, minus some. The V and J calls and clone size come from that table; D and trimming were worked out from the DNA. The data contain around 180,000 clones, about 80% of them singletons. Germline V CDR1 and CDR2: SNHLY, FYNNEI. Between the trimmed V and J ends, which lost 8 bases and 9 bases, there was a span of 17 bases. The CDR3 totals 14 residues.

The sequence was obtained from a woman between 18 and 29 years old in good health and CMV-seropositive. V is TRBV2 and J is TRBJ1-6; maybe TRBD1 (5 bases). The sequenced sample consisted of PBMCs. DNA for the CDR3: TGTGCCAGCCCCCGCCAGCAGGGCGGTTCACCCCTCCACTTT. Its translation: CASPRQQGGSPLHF.